This T cell receptor (beta chain) comes out of a study of blood T cell repertoires in COVID-19. Sequencing used immunoSEQ multiplex PCR; TCRdb keeps in-frame clones, though not all of them. The data contain about 160,000 clones, about 85% of them singletons. Trimming cost V 6 bases and J 0 bases, with 12 bases left between them. Germline V lookup: CDR1 SGHNT, CDR2 YYREEE (reference sequence). CDR3 length: 15 residues. This sequence joins TRBV5-4 and TRBJ1-4; D remains ambiguous. The sequence was collected from a man at least 80 years old with COVID-19, enrolled during active disease. The sample consisted of peripheral blood. The CDR3 nucleotides read TGTGCCAGCACCCGTCGGGAGGCAACTAATGAAAAACTGTTTTTT. Its translation is CASTRREATNEKLFF. Using reference TRBV5-4 and TRBJ1-4 for the parts outside the CDR3, the full variable domain is ETGVTQSPTHLIKTRGQQVTLRCSSQSGHNTVSWYQQALGQGPQFIFQYYREEENGRGNFPPRFSGLQFPNYSSELNVNALELDDSALYLCASTRREATNEKLFFGSGTQLSVL.